This T cell receptor beta chain came from a study of blood T cell repertoires in COVID-19. At the level of the study: Spain, Italy and the United States supplied samples that represented acute and convalescent COVID-19. The analysed material was cDNA or gDNA that came from T cells, B-cell-depleted T cells, or PBMCs.

There are 15 residues in the CDR3. The germline CDR1 and CDR2 sequences are SEHNR and FQNEAQ (reference sequence). Deletions cut 1 base from V and 3 bases from J, with 10 bases between. In the study's own analysis: Amplification with reference gene primers provided the estimates of nucleated cell counts. The table came from immunoSEQ multiplex PCR; TCRdb's copy has only in-frame clones and leaves some out. The V and J calls and the clone size are those of that table, but D and trimming were determined from the DNA. The sample holds approximately 84,000 clones, about 83% seen once. The sequenced material came from peripheral blood. The V and J genes are TRBV7-9 and TRBJ1-3; a weak D match, TRBD1 (5 bases). This TCR derives from an elderly woman with acute or convalescent COVID-19. The chain's CDR3 is CASSLVGGRGNTIYF. Here the CDR3 DNA reads TGTGCCAGCAGCTTAGTCGGGGGACGTGGAAACACCATATATTTT. The entire variable domain, with the rest obtained from reference TRBV7-9 and TRBJ1-3, is as follows: DTGVSQNPRHKITKRGQNVTFRCDPISEHNRLYWYRQTLGQGPEFLTYFQNEAQLEKSRLLSDRFSAERPKGSFSTLEIQRTEQGDSAMYLCASSLVGGRGNTIYFGEGSWLTVV.